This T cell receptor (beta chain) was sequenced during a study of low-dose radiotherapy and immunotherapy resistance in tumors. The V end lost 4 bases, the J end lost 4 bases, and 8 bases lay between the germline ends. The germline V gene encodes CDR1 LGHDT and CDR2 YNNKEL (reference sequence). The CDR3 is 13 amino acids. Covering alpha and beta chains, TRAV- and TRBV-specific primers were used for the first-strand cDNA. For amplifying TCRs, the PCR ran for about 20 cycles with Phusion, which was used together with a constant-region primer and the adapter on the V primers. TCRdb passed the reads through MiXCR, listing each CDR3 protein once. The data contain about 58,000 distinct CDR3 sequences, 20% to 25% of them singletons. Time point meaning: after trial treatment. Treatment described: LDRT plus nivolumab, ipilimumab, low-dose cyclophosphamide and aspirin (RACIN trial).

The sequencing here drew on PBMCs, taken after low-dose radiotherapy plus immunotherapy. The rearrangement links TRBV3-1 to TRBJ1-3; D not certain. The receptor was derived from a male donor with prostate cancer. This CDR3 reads CASSPMGGNTIYF. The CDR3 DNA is TGTGCCAGCAGCCCGATGGGCGGAAACACCATATATTTT. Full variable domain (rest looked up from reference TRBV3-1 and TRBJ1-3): DTAVSQTPKYLVTQMGNDKSIKCEQNLGHDTMYWYKQDSKKFLKIMFSYNNKELIINETVPNRFSPKSPDKAHLNLHINSLELGDSAVYFCASSPMGGNTIYFGEGSWLTVV.